The 8 T cell receptor beta chains below were found in one sample sequenced in a study of PD-L1 blockade in urothelial cancer. Sample time point: peripheral blood 6 weeks after treatment start. This table comes from immunoSEQ multiplex PCR, and its TCRdb copy is limited to in-frame clones, with some not included. The sample shows about 30,000 clones, about 85% of them seen only once. Sequencing used PBMCs, obtained around atezolizumab (anti-PD-L1) treatment. The receptors were sampled from a man between 70 and 80 years old with urothelial cancer.

V and J are TRBV28 and TRBJ2-7; TRBD2 matches at 8 bases. The V segment lost 8 bases and the J segment 0 bases; nucleotides outside the gene matches: 6. From germline, CDR1 is MDHEN and CDR2 SYDVKM. This CDR3 has 14 amino acids. The CDR3 region has the DNA TGTGCCAGCGGCACTAGCGGAAGCTCCTACGAGCAGTACTTC. This codes for CASGTSGSSYEQYF.

V is TRBV28 and J is TRBJ2-5, with a tentative D call TRBD2 (6 bases). Per germline, CDR1 MDHEN and CDR2 SYDVKM. CDR3 length equals 13 residues. V was cut by 2 bases and J by 2 bases, with 6 bases left in between. DNA of the CDR3: TGTGCCAGCAGTTTAGGGGGGCAAGAGACCCAGTACTTC. Translation: CASSLGGQETQYF.

The rearrangement links TRBV4-1 to TRBJ2-3; D gene unclear. V was cut by 4 bases and J by 0 bases, with 11 bases left in between. Looked up from germline, CDR1 is MGHRA and CDR2 is YSYEKL. The CDR3 runs to 15 residues. The CDR3 reads CASSPTLTSTDTQYF. In DNA form, the CDR3 reads TGCGCCAGCAGCCCAACCCTTACTAGCACAGATACGCAGTATTTT.

The V and J genes are TRBV19 and TRBJ1-5, with D perhaps matching TRBD1 (6 bases). Germline V lookup: CDR1 LNHDA, CDR2 SQIVND (reference sequence). V dropped 5 bases and J dropped 10 bases, with 33 bases sitting between them. CDR3 length: 19 amino acids. In nucleotides, the CDR3 is TGTGCCAGTAGTTTAAGGCCCCAGACAGGCGGTAATTCAATCAGCCCCCAGCATTTT. This encodes CASSLRPQTGGNSISPQHF.

The V call is TRBV7-3, the J call TRBJ2-1; TRBD2 matches 16 bases. J was trimmed by 8 bases and V by 4 bases; bases with no gene match: 5. This CDR3 spans 16 amino acids. From germline, CDR1 is SGHTA and CDR2 FQGTGA. The CDR3 sequence: CASSSGTSGRGDEQFF. In DNA, the CDR3 is TGTGCCAGCAGCTCCGGGACTAGCGGGAGGGGGGATGAGCAGTTCTTC.

The count of this clone is one. The chain is built from TRBV29-1 and TRBJ2-7; TRBD1 is a possible D gene (5 bases). From germline, CDR1 is SQVTM and CDR2 ANQGSEA. The CDR3 length is 13 residues. The ends were cut back, 7 bases at V and 2 bases at J, with 15 bases in the middle. The CDR3 loop reads CSAGRGKAYEQYF. The CDR3 nucleotides are TGCAGCGCAGGAAGGGGTAAGGCCTACGAGCAGTACTTC.

This clone was observed once. The CDR3 sequence: CAWRPAGATNQPQHF. The CDR3 DNA reads as TGTGCCTGGAGGCCCGCAGGGGCCACCAATCAGCCCCAGCATTTT. V and J are TRBV30 and TRBJ1-5, with D perhaps matching TRBD1 (6 bases). Germline V gene lookup returns CDR1 GTSNPN and CDR2 SVGIG (reference sequence). The CDR3 sequence is 15 residues long. The V end was cut by 3 bases, the J end by 3 bases, with 15 bases between.

This chain connects TRBV5-4 to TRBJ2-3; 13 bases map to TRBD2. The CDR3 loop spans 17 amino acids. Trimming at V came to 4 bases and at J to 3 bases, leaving 8 bases not matched to a gene. CDR1 and CDR2 (germline): SGHNT, YYREEE (reference sequence). CDR3 loop: CASSPETSGGGTDTQYF. Written as DNA, the CDR3 is TGTGCCAGCAGCCCTGAAACTAGCGGGGGGGGAACAGATACGCAGTATTTT.